The TCR beta chain under discussion was sequenced for a study of blood T cell repertoires in COVID-19 (dated by TCRdb to the early 2020s). About the study as a whole: The collaborator samples originated in the United States, Italy and Spain and spanned the acute and convalescent phases of COVID-19. The repertoires were released in a freely available public database intended as a resource for research on the immune response to SARS-CoV-2. Nearly every sample came with metadata listing a de-identified subject ID, COVID-19 status, age in years and sex. The samples were drawn from the first 160 participants of the ongoing ImmuneRACE study and from 1,200 or so subjects provided by 6 global collaborators. Subjects who had been exposed to COVID-19, were actively infected with it, or had recovered from it provided the deeply sampled blood TCRbeta repertoires that made up the dataset. Where HLA class I and class II types were available, the types were taken from metadata supplied by the sample provider, not from assay-based typing. The material from the prospective study consisted of cDNA or gDNA derived from T cells, B-cell-depleted T cells, or PBMCs. The paper's findings and limits, for the study overall: How much clinical and demographic metadata was included differed by source and by participant, and the metadata was provided uncurated.

The immunoSEQ Assay, a bias-controlled multiplex PCR, was used to amplify TCRbeta CDR3 regions from genomic DNA. In the source study's methods: The number of nucleated cells in each sample was estimated by amplification of reference gene primers within the assay. To quantify the absolute abundance of each unique TCRbeta CDR3 rearrangement, sequence reads were collapsed and filtered. For each sample, productive Simpson clonality was calculated as the square root of Simpson's diversity index across productive rearrangements. Sourced from immuneACCESS, this table was stored by TCRdb with only in-frame sequences that have V and J called. A share of the clones is absent; for the studies checked, an unresolved V gene accounts for under half, and the remainder has no known explanation. V, J and clone size are those of that table, while D and trimming were read from the DNA. This sample has about 220,000 clones in its table, and around 80% of those were observed once. The ten largest make up approximately 6.6% of the sample.

CDR1 and CDR2 are read off the germline V gene as MNHEY and SVGEGT. The CDR3 runs 19 residues from the cysteine to the phenylalanine. The kept DNA is CDR3 alone, 57 bases in frame from the first base. The junction carries 28 bases between V and J, which are trimmed by 3 bases and 4 bases respectively. This clone was counted only a few times. The clone's antigen remains unknown. The input lacks base qualities; no much larger clone sits a single base away. Collaborating institutions collected whole blood in K2EDTA tubes following their own protocols. For TCRbeta analysis, collaborators shipped samples as frozen whole blood, isolated PBMCs, or DNA extracted from either of those sample types.

Sequenced: peripheral blood. The rearrangement combines TRBV6-2 or TRBV6-3 with TRBJ2-7; the D region possibly corresponds to TRBD2 (6 bases align). The TCR originated in a woman aged 70-85 years with acute or convalescent COVID-19. The nucleotides are TGTGCCAGCAGTTATCAACCCTGGAGGGTAGCGGTCGAGGAATACGAGCAGTACTTC. Translated, this gives CASSYQPWRVAVEEYEQYF.